The 29 T cell receptor beta chains below were found in one sample sequenced in a study of Tregs in tolerant kidney transplant recipients. The repertoire was sequenced with immunoSEQ multiplex PCR; TCRdb's copy has only in-frame clones and lacks some. The sample carries roughly 80,000 clones, less than 98% recorded once. This sample comprised CD4+ T cells from blood, obtained before the transplant. The receptors shown here come from a human donor who received a combined kidney and bone marrow transplant.

The chain links TRBV4-3 to TRBJ1-5; a possible D gene is TRBD1 (6 bases). The ends were cut back, 1 base at V and 2 bases at J, with 21 bases in the middle. This CDR3 region has 19 residues. Germline V CDR1 and CDR2: LGHNA, YSLEER. In nucleotides, the CDR3 is TGCGCCAGCAGCCAAGCTACCCGCAGAGGGGCAGGGGGCAATCAGCCCCAGCATTTT. Translated: CASSQATRRGAGGNQPQHF.

The chain has TRBV11-3 and TRBJ1-3; TRBD1 aligns across 7 bases. The CDR3 contains 16 residues. CDR1 and CDR2 (germline): SGHNT, YENEEA. Trimming took 4 bases from V and 3 from J; bases not matched to a gene: 9. The CDR3, as DNA: TGTGCCAGCAGCTCCGGACAGGCTCCCTATGGAAACACCATATATTTT. Its translation is CASSSGQAPYGNTIYF.

Here the CDR3 reads CASSLPETAGPETQYF. CDR3 nucleotides: TGCGCCAGCAGCCTACCAGAGACGGCGGGTCCAGAGACCCAGTACTTC. J is TRBJ2-5 and V is TRBV5-1; D possibly corresponds to TRBD2 (5 bases). This CDR3 is built from 16 residues. Trimming shortened V by 4 bases and J by 4 bases, and 20 bases separated the two germline ends. Looked up from germline, CDR1 is SGHRS and CDR2 is YFSETQ.

The V and J genes are TRBV7-3 and TRBJ2-5; TRBD1 aligns across 9 bases. Trimming took 9 bases from V and 5 from J; bases not matched to a gene: 16. Looked up from germline, CDR1 is SGHTA and CDR2 is FQGTGA. This CDR3 region has 16 residues. Written as DNA, the CDR3 is TGTGCCAGAGACGACATTACAGGGGGCCCTTGGGAGACCCAGTACTTC. This sequence encodes CARDDITGGPWETQYF.

The chain carries TRBV5-1 and TRBJ1-2; TRBD1 might be the D (6 bases). From germline, CDR1 is SGHRS and CDR2 YFSETQ. The CDR3 is 15 amino acids. V was clipped by 0 bases and J by 1 base, with 10 bases between them. CDR3 DNA: TGCGCCAGCAGCTTGGACAGGGATGGTAACTATGGCTACACCTTC. It codes for CASSLDRDGNYGYTF.

The chain joins TRBV6-5 to TRBJ1-5; D remains unclear. Germline V gene data show CDR1 as MNHEY and CDR2 as SVGAGI. The ends were cut back, 4 bases at V and 0 bases at J, with 7 bases in the middle. This CDR3 spans 14 amino acids. The CDR3 sequence: CASSSTYSNQPQHF. The CDR3 DNA follows: TGTGCCAGCAGTTCGACATATAGCAATCAGCCCCAGCATTTT.

As for this clone: One junction end does not reproduce the germline sequence, and a read error may be involved. The chain combines TRBV14 with TRBJ2-1; D gene uncertain. Germline loops: CDR1 SGHDN, CDR2 FVKESK. CDR3 length: 13 amino acids. The CDR3 here is CASSRNSFNEQFF. CDR3 coding DNA: TGTGCCAGCAGCCGTAATTCCTTCAATGAGCAGTTCTTC.

V usage is TRBV19 and J usage is TRBJ1-5; D not resolved. Trimming left V 3 bases short and J 0 bases short, with 12 bases between. This CDR3 spans 16 amino acids. Germline CDR1 and CDR2: LNHDA and SQIVND (reference sequence). This CDR3 is CASSIGSQNSNQPQHF. DNA for the CDR3: TGTGCCAGTAGTATTGGTAGCCAAAATAGCAATCAGCCCCAGCATTTT.

The CDR3 loop is CASTVQLQGSEAFF. The CDR3 nucleotides read TGTGCCAGCACCGTTCAATTACAGGGCTCTGAAGCTTTCTTT. The J gene is TRBJ1-1, the V gene TRBV5-6, with a possible D match to TRBD1 (6 bases). V lost 6 bases to trimming and J lost 6 bases, with 18 bases between them. This CDR3 comprises 14 residues. Germline V gene data show CDR1 as SGHDT and CDR2 as YYEEEE.

The V call is TRBV4-3, the J call TRBJ2-3; TRBD1 agrees at 9 bases. The germline V gene encodes CDR1 LGHNA and CDR2 YSLEER. V gave up 4 bases and J gave up 0 bases; unmatched junction bases: 2. This CDR3 has 15 amino acids. The CDR3 nucleotides read TGCGCCAGCAGCCGAACAGGGGGCAGCACAGATACGCAGTATTTT. Amino acid sequence: CASSRTGGSTDTQYF.

CDR3 sequence: CASRVAGSSFDTEAFF. The CDR3 bases are TGTGCCAGCAGGGTTGCAGGAAGTTCGTTCGACACTGAAGCTTTCTTT. The gene calls are TRBV28 and TRBJ1-1; D is unresolved. V was clipped by 6 bases and J by 3 bases, with 20 bases between them. This CDR3 spans 16 amino acids. Germline loops: CDR1 MDHEN, CDR2 SYDVKM. Looking up the rest from reference TRBV28 and TRBJ1-1 gives the full variable domain: DVKVTQSSRYLVKRTGEKVFLECVQDMDHENMFWYRQDPGLGLRLIYFSYDVKMKEKGDIPEGYSVSREKKERFSLILESASTNQTSMYLCASRVAGSSFDTEAFFGQGTRLTVV.

The chain's CDR3 is CASSLWGGGWDTEAFF. In DNA form, the CDR3 reads TGTGCCAGCAGTTTATGGGGCGGGGGTTGGGACACTGAAGCTTTCTTT. The chain links TRBV28 to TRBJ1-1; possible D gene TRBD1, 5 bases. The CDR3 loop spans 16 amino acids. Trimming removed 0 bases at V and 3 bases at J, with 14 bases between. The germline gives CDR1 MDHEN, CDR2 SYDVKM.

The chain combines TRBV2 with TRBJ2-4; 9 nucleotides line up with TRBD1. The V and J ends lost 5 bases and 7 bases, in that order; junction bases with no gene match: 6. The germline CDR1 and CDR2 sequences are SNHLY and FYNNEI. The CDR3 length is 14 residues. The CDR3 loop reads CASSSDRGGNIQYF. In nucleotides, the CDR3 is TGTGCCAGCAGTTCGGACAGGGGCGGGAACATTCAGTACTTC.

V and J are TRBV11-3 and TRBJ2-7; D uncertain. Germline values: CDR1 SGHNT, CDR2 YENEEA. Deletions cut 1 base from V and 3 bases from J, with 10 bases between. The CDR3 covers 14 residues. Here the CDR3 reads CASSLGRQSYEQYF. CDR3 nucleotide sequence: TGTGCCAGCAGCTTAGGGCGGCAGAGCTACGAGCAGTACTTC.

The chain uses TRBV5-1 and TRBJ1-2, with TRBD1 matching 8 bases. The junction had 5 bases not matched to a gene; V was cut back by 2 bases and J by 5 bases. This CDR3 has 14 amino acids. The germline gives CDR1 SGHRS, CDR2 YFSETQ. The CDR3 protein is CASSLRTGQYGYTF. The DNA of the CDR3 is TGCGCCAGCAGCTTACGGACAGGGCAGTATGGCTACACCTTC.

The V call is TRBV28, the J call TRBJ1-3; D unresolved. The CDR3 is 15 amino acids. Germline V gene sequence: CDR1 MDHEN, CDR2 SYDVKM. Trimming removed 6 bases from V and 0 bases from J, with 12 bases in between. The CDR3 region has the DNA TGTGCCAGCAGGAGACTCAAGAGCTCTGGAAACACCATATATTTT. Protein sequence: CASRRLKSSGNTIYF.

The J gene is TRBJ2-5, the V gene TRBV28; TRBD1 might be the D (6 bases). Germline assignment: CDR1 MDHEN and CDR2 SYDVKM. V was trimmed by 2 bases and J by 2 bases, leaving 9 bases between them. The CDR3 extends over 14 amino acids. The CDR3 DNA reads TGTGCCAGCAGTTTAGACAGGTGGCAAGAGACCCAGTACTTC. Amino acid sequence: CASSLDRWQETQYF.

The rearrangement joins TRBV4-1 to TRBJ2-7; D is perhaps TRBD1 (6 bases). With 0 bases removed from V and 6 bases from J, the gap between germline ends came to 12 bases. Germline assignment: CDR1 MGHRA and CDR2 YSYEKL. There are 14 residues in the CDR3. The CDR3 spells CASSQDQGSGEQYF. The CDR3 region has the DNA TGCGCCAGCAGCCAAGATCAGGGGAGCGGCGAGCAGTACTTC.

The gene calls are TRBV7-3 and TRBJ1-2, with 11 bases fitting TRBD1. The CDR3 is 14 residues long. The germline V gene has CDR1 SGHTA and CDR2 FQGTGA. V was pared by 5 bases and J by 8 bases, with 7 bases of the junction left unmatched. The CDR3 loop is CASSPGTGGSGYTF. The CDR3 region has the DNA TGTGCCAGCAGCCCCGGGACAGGGGGAAGCGGCTACACCTTC.

The chain recombines TRBV4-1 with TRBJ2-7; 9 positions match TRBD1. The CDR3 totals 13 residues. With V trimmed by 4 bases and J by 3 bases, 1 base remained unmatched. The germline V gene has CDR1 MGHRA and CDR2 YSYEKL. The CDR3 protein is CASSLGQGYEQYF. Here the CDR3 DNA reads TGCGCCAGCAGCCTGGGACAGGGCTACGAGCAGTACTTC.

The chain employs TRBV11-2 and TRBJ1-4; the D is unclear. The V end was cut by 5 bases, the J end by 3 bases, with 4 bases between. Per germline, CDR1 SGHAT and CDR2 FQNNGV. This CDR3 comprises 12 residues. The CDR3 DNA sequence: TGTGCCAGCAGCCCTTCTAATGAAAAACTGTTTTTT. Translation gives CASSPSNEKLFF.

V and J are TRBV27 and TRBJ1-2, with a possible D match to TRBD1 (6 bases). Germline CDR1 MNHEY, CDR2 SMNVEV (reference sequence). V lost 3 bases, J lost 1 base, and 12 bases lay in between. This CDR3 region has 15 residues. The chain's CDR3 is CASSLAQGRNYGYTF. The CDR3 DNA is TGTGCCAGCAGTTTGGCACAGGGACGTAACTATGGCTACACCTTC.

The chain has TRBV7-9 and TRBJ1-4, with TRBD1 matching 10 bases. Trimming cost V 4 bases and J 3 bases; bases outside gene matches: 8. The CDR3 loop spans 17 amino acids. Germline V gene data show CDR1 as SEHNR and CDR2 as FQNEAQ (reference sequence). The CDR3 DNA sequence: TGTGCCAGCAGCTATATTCAAGGACAGGGGGCTAATGAAAAACTGTTTTTT. Protein sequence: CASSYIQGQGANEKLFF.

This chain joins TRBV7-9 and TRBJ2-1; 8 bases map to TRBD2. This CDR3 has 12 amino acids. Germline V gives CDR1 SEHNR, CDR2 FQNEAQ (reference sequence). Losses at the gene ends were 5 bases for V and 9 bases for J; bases not matched to a gene: 3. CDR3 amino acids: CASSPGLVEQFF. CDR3 nucleotides: TGTGCCAGCAGCCCGGGACTAGTTGAGCAGTTCTTC.

The rearrangement uses TRBV6-5 and TRBJ2-1; D uncertain. CDR3 size: 13 residues. The V gene's germline CDR1 is MNHEY and CDR2 SVGAGI. The V and J ends lost 7 bases and 5 bases respectively, with 12 bases between them. CDR3 sequence (DNA): TGTGCCAGCACTCGATCCCGGGACAATGAGCAGTTCTTC. Amino acid sequence: CASTRSRDNEQFF.

The V gene is TRBV4-2, the J gene TRBJ1-1; no clear D. Germline V lookup: CDR1 LGHNA, CDR2 YNFKEQ. The CDR3 spans 14 residues. V gave up 1 base and J gave up 4 bases, with 10 bases separating them. Here the CDR3 DNA reads TGTGCCAGCAGCCAAGGCCTCGGCGGCACTGAAGCTTTCTTT. It translates to CASSQGLGGTEAFF.

The V gene is TRBV7-2, the J gene TRBJ2-3, with 7 positions matching TRBD2. Trimming cost V 5 bases and J 5 bases; bases outside gene matches: 10. Germline V gives CDR1 SGHTA, CDR2 FQGNSA. This CDR3 comprises 15 residues. CDR3 coding DNA: TGTGCCAGCAGCCTAGGCCAGCGGGATGTAGATACGCAGTATTTT. As protein: CASSLGQRDVDTQYF.

The J gene is TRBJ2-1, the V gene TRBV4-1, with D possibly being TRBD2 (5 bases). The CDR3 is made up of 16 amino acids. CDR1 is MGHRA, CDR2 YSYEKL, per germline. Trimming removed 3 bases from V and 7 bases from J, with 19 bases in between. The CDR3 region has the DNA TGCGCCAGCAGCCATACTAGGAAGTCCTTCGGGAATGAGCAGTTCTTC. It yields the protein CASSHTRKSFGNEQFF.

The chain uses TRBV7-6 and TRBJ2-2; perhaps TRBD1 as D (5 bases). The V gene lost 5 bases and the J gene lost 3 bases, with 7 bases spanning the gap. The CDR3 covers 13 residues. Germline CDR1 reads SGHVS; CDR2 reads FNYEAQ. CDR3: CASSARDTGELFF. DNA of the CDR3: TGTGCCAGCAGCGCCAGGGACACCGGGGAGCTGTTTTTT.